Shown below are 16 T cell receptor beta chains from a single sample sequenced in a study of cytomegalovirus exposure and HLA in healthy donors. Vbeta (60) and Jbeta (13) primers were used in the PCR. Only in-frame clones appear in the TCRdb table, and some are missing; sequencing was by immunoSEQ multiplex PCR. The sample data list 75,000 to 95,000 clones. The material sequenced was PBMCs. These receptors all stem from a woman aged 55-75 years in good health and CMV-seronegative.

For this clone: The sample has other DNA sequences that encode this CDR3 too. The genes are TRBV6-5 and TRBJ2-1; 10 bases agree with TRBD2. This CDR3 spans 16 amino acids. CDR1 is MNHEY, CDR2 SVGAGI, per germline. After removal of 0 bases from V and 6 bases from J, the junction contained 5 bases not matched to a gene. The CDR3 reads CASSYSQREGLNEQFF. CDR3 nucleotide sequence: TGTGCCAGCAGTTACTCTCAGCGGGAGGGCCTCAATGAGCAGTTCTTC.

V and J are TRBV4-3 and TRBJ2-1; 9 bases line up with TRBD2. The CDR3 spans 17 residues. Germline CDR1 LGHNA, CDR2 YSLEER. The ends lost 0 bases at V and 5 bases at J; junction bases unmatched: 8. Here the CDR3 reads CASSQDPIAGVDNEQFF. The CDR3 nucleotides read TGCGCCAGCAGCCAAGATCCAATAGCGGGAGTAGACAATGAGCAGTTCTTC.

The chain uses TRBV5-1 and TRBJ2-1; possible D gene TRBD1, 6 bases. The length of the CDR3 is 14 residues. CDR1 and CDR2 from the germline V gene are SGHRS and YFSETQ. The V gene lost 4 bases and the J gene lost 6 bases, with 14 bases spanning the gap. CDR3 loop: CASSEQGGGNEQFF. In DNA, the CDR3 is TGCGCCAGCAGCGAACAGGGTGGGGGCAATGAGCAGTTCTTC.

The chain couples TRBV6-1 to TRBJ2-1; TRBD2 matches at 9 bases. Germline CDR1 and CDR2: MNHNS and SASEGT. With 6 bases clipped from V and 10 bases from J, the junction kept 7 bases outside the gene matches. CDR3 size: 13 residues. The CDR3 region is CASRASGIYEQFF. The CDR3 DNA reads TGTGCCAGCAGAGCTAGCGGGATATACGAGCAGTTCTTC.

The chain couples TRBV28 to TRBJ2-5; 11 positions agree with TRBD2. V shed 6 bases and J 1 base; nucleotides not matched to a gene: 7. CDR3 length: 16 residues. The germline V gene encodes CDR1 MDHEN and CDR2 SYDVKM. CDR3 bases: TGTGCCAGCAGCCCATTGGGACTAGCGGTCCAAGAGACCCAGTACTTC. Translation: CASSPLGLAVQETQYF.

The chain is built from TRBV5-1 and TRBJ2-7; 10 positions agree with TRBD2. The CDR3 contains 15 residues. V was pared by 0 bases and J by 1 base, with 1 base of the junction left unmatched. The germline gives CDR1 SGHRS, CDR2 YFSETQ. The CDR3 DNA follows: TGCGCCAGCAGCTTGGGAGCGGGGGGGTCCTACGAGCAGTACTTC. Translated: CASSLGAGGSYEQYF.

The chain joins TRBV2 to TRBJ1-4; weak D call: TRBD1 (6 bases). The germline V gene has CDR1 SNHLY and CDR2 FYNNEI. The CDR3 extends over 13 amino acids. Trimming removed 5 bases from V and 2 bases from J, with 6 bases in between. In nucleotides, the CDR3 is TGTGCCAGCAGTACAGGGACTAATGAAAAACTGTTTTTT. Amino acid sequence: CASSTGTNEKLFF.

V and J are TRBV27 and TRBJ2-2; 10 bases align to TRBD1. This CDR3 region has 19 residues. Trimming took 5 bases from V and 0 from J; bases not matched to a gene: 12. Germline lookup yields CDR1 MNHEY and CDR2 SMNVEV (reference sequence). CDR3 sequence: CASSRLSGTGDPNTGELFF. Here the CDR3 DNA reads TGTGCCAGCAGTCGATTATCCGGGACAGGGGATCCGAACACCGGGGAGCTGTTTTTT.

This chain joins TRBV5-5 and TRBJ2-5, with D unclear. Germline V lookup: CDR1 SGHKS, CDR2 YYEKEE (reference sequence). V was cut by 1 base and J by 7 bases, with 11 bases left in between. The CDR3 length is 13 residues. CDR3 sequence reads: CASSLSVRVTQYF. DNA for the CDR3: TGTGCCAGCAGCTTGTCCGTCCGGGTGACCCAGTACTTC. The whole variable domain, filled in from reference TRBV5-5 and TRBJ2-5, reads DAGVTQSPTHLIKTRGQQVTLRCSPISGHKSVSWYQQVLGQGPQFIFQYYEKEERGRGNFPDRFSARQFPNYSSELNVNALLLGDSALYLCASSLSVRVTQYFGPGTRLLVL.

The genes are TRBV5-1 and TRBJ1-2; D is perhaps TRBD1 (5 bases). Germline loops: CDR1 SGHRS, CDR2 YFSETQ. V lost 0 bases and J lost 1, with 7 bases in between. This CDR3 contains 14 residues. CDR3 bases: TGCGCCAGCAGCTTGGGGGGCGTTAACTATGGCTACACCTTC. It translates to CASSLGGVNYGYTF.

V usage is TRBV28 and J usage is TRBJ2-7; D perhaps matches TRBD1 (6 bases). The germline V and J ends were trimmed by 5 bases and 6 bases, with 17 bases remaining between them. The CDR3 runs 14 residues. The germline V gene has CDR1 MDHEN and CDR2 SYDVKM. CDR3 amino acids: CASSPRGFRGEQYF. The CDR3, as DNA: TGTGCCAGCAGTCCCCGTGGGTTCAGGGGCGAGCAGTACTTC.

The chain links TRBV25-1 to TRBJ1-2, with TRBD1 matching 10 bases. Germline lookup yields CDR1 MGHDK and CDR2 SYGVNS. This CDR3 region has 17 residues. With 4 bases clipped from V and 6 bases from J, the junction kept 14 bases outside the gene matches. The CDR3 DNA sequence: TGTGCCAGCAGTGCAGGCGGGACAGGGGCCCGGGGAGATGGCTACACCTTC. The encoded protein is CASSAGGTGARGDGYTF.

Concerning this clone: A read error may account for a junction end that differs from germline. The chain links TRBV5-1 to TRBJ2-5; D is perhaps TRBD2 (7 bases). Germline-derived CDR1 and CDR2 are SGHRS and YFSETQ. This CDR3 is 15 amino acids long. CDR3 nucleotide sequence: TGCGCCAGCAGCTTGAATCTGGGGGGGCAAGAGACCCGGTACTTC. This sequence encodes CASSLNLGGQETRYF. Looking up the rest from reference TRBV5-1 and TRBJ2-5 gives the full variable domain: KAGVTQTPRYLIKTRGQQVTLSCSPISGHRSVSWYQQTPGQGLQFLFEYFSETQRNKGNFPGRFSGRQFSNSRSEMNVSTLELGDSALYLCASSLNLGGQETRYFGPGTRLLVL.

The rearrangement uses TRBV2 and TRBJ2-7, with a possible D match to TRBD2 (5 bases). Deletions cut 10 bases from V and 4 bases from J, with 20 bases between. The germline CDR1 and CDR2 sequences are SNHLY and FYNNEI. The CDR3 is 14 amino acids. The chain's CDR3 is CATTELLEVYEQYF. As DNA, the CDR3 is TGTGCCACCACGGAGCTACTAGAAGTGTACGAGCAGTACTTC.

V gene TRBV18 combines with J gene TRBJ2-7; possible D gene TRBD2, 6 bases. The V and J ends lost 6 bases and 2 bases respectively, with 20 bases between them. This CDR3 has 16 amino acids. Germline assignment: CDR1 KGHSH and CDR2 LQKENI. The CDR3 nucleotides are TGTGCCAGCTCGTCAAACTCTCCGGGACTCCCCTACGAGCAGTACTTC. Encoded protein: CASSSNSPGLPYEQYF.

This chain links TRBV7-9 with TRBJ1-5, with 10 bases identical to TRBD1. Germline V gene data show CDR1 as SEHNR and CDR2 as FQNEAQ (reference sequence). The CDR3 sequence is 15 residues long. The V gene end was trimmed by 1 base and the J gene end by 4 bases; junction bases not matched to a gene: 1. CDR3 sequence (DNA): TGTGCCAGCAGCTTAGGGACAGGGGGTAATCAGCCCCAGCATTTT. It specifies CASSLGTGGNQPQHF.